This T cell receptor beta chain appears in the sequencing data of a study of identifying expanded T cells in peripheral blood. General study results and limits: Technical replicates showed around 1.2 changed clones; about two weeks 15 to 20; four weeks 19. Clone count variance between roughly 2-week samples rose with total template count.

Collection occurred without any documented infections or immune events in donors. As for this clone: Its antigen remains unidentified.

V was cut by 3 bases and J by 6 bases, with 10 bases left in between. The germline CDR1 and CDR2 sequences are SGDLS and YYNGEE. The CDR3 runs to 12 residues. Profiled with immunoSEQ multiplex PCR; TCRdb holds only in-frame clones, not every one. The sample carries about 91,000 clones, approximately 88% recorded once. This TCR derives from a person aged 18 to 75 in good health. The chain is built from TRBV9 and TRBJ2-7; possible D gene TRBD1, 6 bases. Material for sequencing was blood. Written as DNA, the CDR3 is TGTGCCAGCAGCGAAGGGGGTGGCGAGCAGTACTTC. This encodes CASSEGGGEQYF.